Below, 20 T cell receptor beta chains from the same sample are listed, as sequenced in a study of T cells in Graves' hyperthyroidism and ophthalmopathy. Amplification targeted TCR beta CDR3 regions from RNA transcripts. The HTBI primer set was used in a first-round RT-PCR of the TCR CDR3. TCRdb analysed the multiplex PCR reads with MiXCR anew, one entry per CDR3 protein. The sample lists 750,000 to 950,000 distinct CDR3 sequences, more than 30% occurring once. The sequenced sample was blood. The receptors were sampled from a man aged 18 to 30 with Graves' hyperthyroidism.

The rearrangement joins TRBV10-3 to TRBJ2-5, with 7 bases identical to TRBD1. The CDR3 has 12 residues. After removal of 2 bases from V and 9 bases from J, the junction contained 3 bases not matched to a gene. CDR1 ENHRY and CDR2 SYGVKD come from the germline V gene. The CDR3 sequence is CAISETGQPQYF. CDR3 coding DNA: TGTGCCATCAGTGAGACGGGACAGCCCCAGTACTTC.

The rearrangement uses TRBV2 and TRBJ2-7; TRBD1 matches at 7 bases. CDR1 and CDR2 (germline): SNHLY, FYNNEI. The CDR3 totals 14 residues. Unmatched junction bases numbered 1, after V lost 0 bases and J lost 2 bases. Here the CDR3 DNA reads TGTGCCAGCAGTGAAGCAGGGGGCGCCTACGAGCAGTACTTC. This sequence encodes CASSEAGGAYEQYF.

This clonotype was counted a few times. The chain is built from TRBV6-5 and TRBJ1-1; D is unclear. The germline gives CDR1 MNHEY, CDR2 SVGAGI. This CDR3 contains 16 residues. V lost 5 bases to trimming and J lost 6 bases, with 22 bases between them. In DNA form, the CDR3 reads TGTGCCAGCAGTCCGACCTTGAGACCGATAGACGCTGAAGCTTTCTTT. Protein product: CASSPTLRPIDAEAFF.

Details on this clonotype: A much bigger clone sits one base away, suggesting this may be a read error. The chain is built from TRBV11-2 and TRBJ1-1; D remains unclear. Germline loops: CDR1 SGHAT, CDR2 FQNNGV. Trimming pared 11 bases from V and 4 bases from J, leaving 17 bases between. This CDR3 is 13 amino acids long. The CDR3 here is CASMGILSTEAFF. The CDR3 DNA follows: TGTGCCTCCATGGGCATTCTGAGCACTGAAGCTTTCTTT.

In this sample, this clonotype turned up a few times. The gene calls are TRBV10-3 and TRBJ2-7; tentative D call: TRBD1 (6 bases). Trimming took 11 bases from V and 1 from J, leaving 12 bases between them. The CDR3 length is 12 residues. CDR1 and CDR2 (germline): ENHRY, SYGVKD. DNA of the CDR3: TGTGCCCTCTTCAGGGGATCCTACGAGCAGTACTTC. Its translation is CALFRGSYEQYF.

This clonotype has a count of ten or more. This sequence joins TRBV7-9 and TRBJ2-5, with TRBD1 matching over 8 bases. The V and J ends lost 5 bases and 3 bases, in that order; junction bases with no gene match: 5. The CDR3 has 14 amino acids. Germline V gene sequence: CDR1 SEHNR, CDR2 FQNEAQ (reference sequence). The CDR3 region is CASSLGQVEETQYF. DNA of the CDR3: TGTGCCAGCAGCCTGGGACAGGTGGAAGAGACCCAGTACTTC.

The chain joins TRBV6-5 to TRBJ1-4; TRBD1 might be the D (5 bases). The CDR3 extends over 14 amino acids. V was cut by 6 bases and J by 7 bases, with 15 bases left in between. Per the germline V gene, CDR1 is MNHEY and CDR2 is SVGAGI. This chain's CDR3 is CASSPGGVSEKLFF. The CDR3 DNA sequence: TGTGCCAGCAGCCCCGGGGGAGTGAGTGAAAAACTGTTTTTT.

The table lists this clonotype with a few counts. This chain links TRBV5-1 with TRBJ1-2; 8 bases agree with TRBD1. Per germline, CDR1 SGHRS and CDR2 YFSETQ. This CDR3 region has 16 residues. V trimming: 4 bases; J trimming: 0 bases; junction bases outside the gene matches: 8. CDR3 protein: CASSPLGTGPNYGYTF. The CDR3 region has the DNA TGCGCCAGCAGCCCACTCGGGACAGGACCTAACTATGGCTACACCTTC.

This clonotype turned up a few times. J is TRBJ1-2 and V is TRBV24-1; no clear D gene. Germline V gene data show CDR1 as KGHDR and CDR2 as SFDVKD. Trimming shortened V by 2 bases and J by 8 bases, and 11 bases separated the two germline ends. This CDR3 has 13 residues. The CDR3 region is CATSDSTVTGYTF. The DNA of the CDR3 is TGTGCCACCAGTGATTCCACAGTCACCGGCTACACCTTC.

This clonotype showed up many times. The CDR3 nucleotides read TGTGCCAGCAGCGTCACTGGGCGGACGAACACTGAAGCTTTCTTT. Protein product: CASSVTGRTNTEAFF. The chain employs TRBV5-8 and TRBJ1-1, with D unresolved. CDR1 and CDR2 (germline): SGHTS, YDEGEE. The CDR3 loop spans 15 amino acids. Trimming took 4 bases from V and 1 from J, leaving 14 bases between them.

The chain couples TRBV10-1 to TRBJ2-7; D possibly uses TRBD1 or TRBD2 (5 bases each). Germline loops: CDR1 WNHNN, CDR2 SYGVQD (reference sequence). V lost 3 bases and J 5 bases, leaving 14 bases between the germline ends. The CDR3 totals 14 residues. The CDR3 DNA reads as TGCGCCAGCAGTGATGAAGGGGCCGGGGACGAGCAGTACTTC. Translated: CASSDEGAGDEQYF.

The rearrangement links TRBV9 to TRBJ1-6; D perhaps matches TRBD1 (5 bases). V was cut by 6 bases and J by 4 bases, with 17 bases left in between. CDR3 length equals 16 residues. Germline V gene sequence: CDR1 SGDLS, CDR2 YYNGEE. The CDR3 DNA reads as TGTGCCAGCACCTTCATCCAGGGACTGTATAATTCACCCCTCCACTTT. It codes for CASTFIQGLYNSPLHF.

This clonotype showed up just a few times. The rearrangement uses TRBV5-1 and TRBJ1-2; 7 positions agree with TRBD1. V was pared by 5 bases and J by 4 bases, with 5 bases of the junction left unmatched. The CDR3 loop spans 13 amino acids. Germline assignment: CDR1 SGHRS and CDR2 YFSETQ. The CDR3 loop reads CASRSGQAYGYTF. The CDR3 coding sequence is TGCGCCAGCAGATCCGGACAGGCCTATGGCTACACCTTC.

As to this clonotype: One junction end does not reproduce the germline sequence, and a read error may be involved. The CDR3 spells CASSDGKQAVGSEELFF. The CDR3, as DNA: TGTGCCAGCAGTGATGGGAAGCAGGCGGTGGGTAGTGAAGAACTGTTTTTT. The chain links TRBV2 to TRBJ1-4; D ambiguous. In germline, CDR1 is SNHLY, CDR2 FYNNEI. The CDR3 extends over 17 amino acids.

This clonotype was seen only a few times. The chain recombines TRBV20-1 with TRBJ1-1; a possible D gene is TRBD1 (6 bases). Between the trimmed V and J ends, which lost 3 bases and 3 bases, there was a span of 8 bases. The length of the CDR3 is 12 residues. Germline V gives CDR1 DFQATT, CDR2 SNEGSKA (reference sequence). In DNA form, the CDR3 reads TGCAGTGCTAGTAAGGGGGACACTGAAGCTTTCTTT. It yields the protein CSASKGDTEAFF.

In its sample, this clonotype was seen once. V usage is TRBV20-1 and J usage is TRBJ1-5; TRBD1 aligns across 8 bases. Germline assignment: CDR1 DFQATT and CDR2 SNEGSKA (reference sequence). The CDR3 totals 14 residues. Trimming took 3 bases from V and 6 from J; bases not matched to a gene: 7. CDR3 in amino acids: CSASRTGKGQPQHF. The CDR3 DNA follows: TGCAGTGCTAGTCGGACAGGGAAAGGTCAGCCCCAGCATTTT.

In nucleotides, the CDR3 is TGTGCCAGCAGCTTAGGATGGGTTTACGAGCAGTACTTC. It is translated as CASSLGWVYEQYF. The chain uses TRBV7-2 and TRBJ2-7, with D unresolved. Germline CDR1 SGHTA, CDR2 FQGNSA. V was shortened by 1 base and J by 4 bases, with 8 bases between the two germline ends. The CDR3 has 13 residues.

This clonotype was detected many times. V is TRBV10-3 and J is TRBJ1-4; weak D call: TRBD1 (6 bases). The germline V gene has CDR1 ENHRY and CDR2 SYGVKD. This CDR3 has 15 amino acids. V lost 6 bases, J lost 4 bases, and 15 bases lay in between. The CDR3 is CAISETGTFNEKLFF. The CDR3, as DNA: TGTGCCATCAGCGAAACCGGGACATTTAATGAAAAACTGTTTTTT.

This chain uses TRBV5-1 with TRBJ1-1; D unresolved. V lost 1 base to trimming and J lost 1 base, with 8 bases between them. CDR3 length: 14 residues. Germline lookup yields CDR1 SGHRS and CDR2 YFSETQ. In DNA, the CDR3 is TGCGCCAGCAGCTTGTTTGAGGAGAACACTGAAGCTTTCTTT. Its protein product is CASSLFEENTEAFF.

This clonotype was observed a few times. The rearrangement links TRBV6-5 to TRBJ1-1; D unclear. V lost 6 bases to trimming and J lost 1 base, with 12 bases between them. There are 14 residues in the CDR3. Germline values: CDR1 MNHEY, CDR2 SVGAGI. This CDR3 reads CASRPSRGNTEAFF. The CDR3 coding sequence is TGTGCCAGCAGGCCTTCCCGGGGGAACACTGAAGCTTTCTTT.